This T cell receptor beta chain was found in a study of T cell clonotyping in hematopoietic cell transplantation. General study findings and limits: At the given depth, recipient repertoires were over 95% de novo clonotypes. Graft donor and pretransplant recipient Inverse Simpson Index values predicted broader posttransplant TCR diversity. Recipient TCR diversity dropped after transplant; expanded clonotypes rose from day 30 to 180.

This CDR3 has 17 residues. V trimming: 6 bases; J trimming: 6 bases; junction bases outside the gene matches: 11. Germline V gene lookup returns CDR1 WNHNN and CDR2 SYGVQD (reference sequence). In regard to this clone: Antigen unknown.

Assay used: immunoSEQ multiplex PCR; TCRdb lists only in-frame clones, some missing. Of approximately 44,000 clones in the sample, about 93% were seen once. Sequencing used peripheral blood mononuclear cells. The V call is TRBV10-1, the J call TRBJ2-2; 12 bases are a match to TRBD2. This TCR was sampled from a woman aged 45 to 65 in good health. Some clones in this sample may be carry-over from other donors' samples. This CDR3 is CASSLRLAGGSAGELFF. CDR3 bases: TGCGCCAGCAGCCTACGTCTAGCGGGGGGGTCGGCCGGGGAGCTGTTTTTT.